One and the same sample provided the 27 T cell receptor beta chains below, sequenced in a study of blood T cell repertoires in COVID-19. The method was immunoSEQ multiplex PCR; TCRdb's version includes in-frame clones alone and lacks a portion of them. The sample lists roughly 200,000 clones; roughly three quarters were seen once. Source material: peripheral blood. These receptors originate from a woman aged 40-49 years with COVID-19, enrolled during active disease.

V usage is TRBV20-1 and J usage is TRBJ2-7, with D possibly matching TRBD2 (6 bases). Germline CDR1 is DFQATT and CDR2 is SNEGSKA (reference sequence). CDR3 size: 14 residues. Trimming cost V 3 bases and J 2 bases, with 14 bases left between them. Written as DNA, the CDR3 is TGCAGTGCTAGTACCGGGAGCCACCCCTACGAGCAGTACTTC. This translates into CSASTGSHPYEQYF.

The CDR3 DNA reads TGCGCCAGTCGCCGGGACGGGGGGGATACGCAGTATTTT. Protein: CASRRDGGDTQYF. J is TRBJ2-3 and V is TRBV5-1; 7 bases fit TRBD2. This CDR3 is 13 amino acids long. Germline values: CDR1 SGHRS, CDR2 YFSETQ. With 8 bases clipped from V and 6 bases from J, the junction kept 9 bases outside the gene matches.

J is TRBJ2-3 and V is TRBV7-9, with no clear D. Germline V gene sequence: CDR1 SEHNR, CDR2 FQNEAQ (reference sequence). The V gene lost 1 base and the J gene lost 0 bases, with 11 bases spanning the gap. The CDR3 totals 16 residues. The CDR3 protein is CASSLVVGASTDTQYF. As DNA, the CDR3 is TGTGCCAGCAGCTTAGTCGTCGGAGCTAGCACAGATACGCAGTATTTT.

This clone has a single count. J is TRBJ1-4 and V is TRBV11-2; 7 positions agree with TRBD1. This CDR3 contains 14 residues. With 8 bases clipped from V and 6 bases from J, the junction kept 9 bases outside the gene matches. CDR1 is SGHAT, CDR2 FQNNGV, per germline. Here the CDR3 reads CASHWGQPDEKLFF. The CDR3 nucleotides read TGTGCCAGCCATTGGGGACAGCCGGATGAAAAACTGTTTTTT.

The DNA of the CDR3 is TGCGCCAGCAGTGGGCAACGGACTAGCGGGAGTGATACGCAGTATTTT. It codes for CASSGQRTSGSDTQYF. The J gene is TRBJ2-3, the V gene TRBV10-1; 13 bases are shared with TRBD2. This CDR3 spans 16 amino acids. V lost 4 bases, J lost 6 bases, and 7 bases stayed unmatched. Looked up from germline, CDR1 is WNHNN and CDR2 is SYGVQD (reference sequence).

V usage is TRBV13 and J usage is TRBJ1-2, with TRBD1 matching over 8 bases. Germline assignment: CDR1 PRHDT and CDR2 FYEKMQ (reference sequence). The CDR3 contains 12 residues. The V segment lost 11 bases and the J segment 6 bases; nucleotides outside the gene matches: 8. The CDR3 nucleotides read TGTGCCTCGGGGACAGGACAGCATGGCTACACCTTC. Residues: CASGTGQHGYTF.

Notes on this clone: Other DNA sequences in this specimen translate into the identical CDR3. The chain combines TRBV19 with TRBJ2-5, with TRBD2 matching over 14 bases. Germline V gene data show CDR1 as LNHDA and CDR2 as SQIVND (reference sequence). The CDR3 is 18 amino acids. V was pared by 5 bases and J by 3 bases, with 11 bases of the junction left unmatched. The CDR3 DNA follows: TGTGCCAGTAGTCAGGGACTAGCGGGGGAGAGCTCTAAAGAGACCCAGTACTTC. Translating it yields CASSQGLAGESSKETQYF.

V gene TRBV7-9 combines with J gene TRBJ1-3; D gene uncertain. The ends were cut back, 4 bases at V and 10 bases at J, with 8 bases in the middle. The CDR3 contains 11 residues. Germline loops: CDR1 SEHNR, CDR2 FQNEAQ (reference sequence). CDR3 DNA: TGTGCCAGCAGCTCTAGAATGACCATATATTTT. It translates to CASSSRMTIYF.

The chain links TRBV6-1 to TRBJ1-1; D perhaps matches TRBD1 (6 bases). The ends were cut back, 1 base at V and 9 bases at J, with 27 bases in the middle. Per germline, CDR1 MNHNS and CDR2 SASEGT. The length of the CDR3 is 18 residues. CDR3 residues: CASSEDSSGGGAIGKAFF. The CDR3 nucleotides are TGTGCCAGCAGTGAAGATAGCTCTGGTGGGGGGGCGATAGGAAAAGCTTTCTTT.

With regard to this clone: Given a much more abundant clone one base away, this may be a read error. The rearrangement uses TRBV5-6 and TRBJ1-6; TRBD1 aligns across 9 bases. The CDR3 contains 14 residues. Trimming at V came to 4 bases and at J to 7 bases, leaving 3 bases not matched to a gene. The germline V gene has CDR1 SGHDT and CDR2 YYEEEE. The DNA of the CDR3 is TGTGCCAGCAGCCGGGACAGGGTCAATTCACCCCTCCACTTT. It codes for CASSRDRVNSPLHF.

Here the CDR3 reads CASSGPDRIDDRALGNTIYF. The CDR3 nucleotides are TGTGCCAGCAGTGGCCCTGATCGTATTGACGACAGGGCCCTGGGAAACACCATATATTTT. The chain links TRBV2 to TRBJ1-3; 7 bases are a match to TRBD1. The junction had 22 bases not matched to a gene; V was cut back by 4 bases and J by 4 bases. CDR1 and CDR2 (germline): SNHLY, FYNNEI. The CDR3 has 20 amino acids.

This chain connects TRBV18 to TRBJ1-2; a possible D gene is TRBD1 (5 bases). V was shortened by 4 bases and J by 2 bases, with 11 bases between the two germline ends. The CDR3 length is 14 residues. Germline assignment: CDR1 KGHSH and CDR2 LQKENI. The CDR3 DNA sequence: TGTGCCAGCTCACAAGGGGTACTGAACTATGGCTACACCTTC. It encodes CASSQGVLNYGYTF.

The genes are TRBV18 and TRBJ2-7; maybe TRBD2 (5 bases). V was clipped by 2 bases and J by 3 bases, with 14 bases between them. Germline V gene data show CDR1 as KGHSH and CDR2 as LQKENI. CDR3 length: 15 amino acids. The CDR3 here is CASSPATTPRYEQYF. In nucleotides, the CDR3 is TGTGCCAGCTCACCAGCGACTACCCCTCGCTACGAGCAGTACTTC.

The gene calls are TRBV5-3 and TRBJ1-1; possible D gene TRBD1, 6 bases. Being an ORF, TRBV5-3 has a function that is uncertain. V lost 1 base, J lost 4 bases, and 14 bases lay in between. This CDR3 region has 15 residues. The CDR3 nucleotides are TGTGCCAGAAGCTTGAAGGGGGTGTGCCGCACTGAAGCTTTCTTT. This translates into CARSLKGVCRTEAFF.

The V and J genes are TRBV2 and TRBJ2-7; 8 bases line up with TRBD2. This CDR3 spans 13 amino acids. Germline values: CDR1 SNHLY, CDR2 FYNNEI. With V trimmed by 8 bases and J by 5 bases, 8 bases remained unmatched. CDR3 sequence reads: CASVAGLDNEQYF. CDR3 sequence (DNA): TGTGCCAGCGTAGCGGGGTTGGATAACGAGCAGTACTTC.

The V and J genes are TRBV5-1 and TRBJ2-7; D is unresolved. From germline, CDR1 is SGHRS and CDR2 YFSETQ. Trimming took 0 bases from V and 0 from J, leaving 7 bases between them. The CDR3 is 14 amino acids. The CDR3, as DNA: TGCGCCAGCAGCTTGGTAGAGTACTCCTACGAGCAGTACTTC. Translating gives CASSLVEYSYEQYF.

V is TRBV7-2 and J is TRBJ2-3, with 12 bases aligning to TRBD2. Germline V CDR1 and CDR2: SGHTA, FQGNSA. Trimming at V came to 5 bases and at J to 4 bases, leaving 7 bases not matched to a gene. This CDR3 spans 16 amino acids. CDR3 sequence: CASSRRLAGDADTQYF. CDR3 sequence (DNA): TGTGCCAGCAGCAGAAGACTAGCGGGAGATGCAGATACGCAGTATTTT.

The V and J genes are TRBV7-9 and TRBJ1-3, with 8 nucleotides matching TRBD1. This CDR3 is 15 amino acids long. Germline CDR1 reads SEHNR; CDR2 reads FQNEAQ (reference sequence). The V gene end was trimmed by 5 bases and the J gene end by 0 bases; junction bases not matched to a gene: 3. The CDR3 loop reads CASSTDRGSGNTIYF. CDR3 DNA: TGTGCCAGCAGCACCGACAGGGGCTCTGGAAACACCATATATTTT. The whole variable domain, filled in from reference TRBV7-9 and TRBJ1-3, reads DTGVSQNPRHKITKRGQNVTFRCDPISEHNRLYWYRQTLGQGPEFLTYFQNEAQLEKSRLLSDRFSAERPKGSFSTLEIQRTEQGDSAMYLCASSTDRGSGNTIYFGEGSWLTVV.

The chain recombines TRBV6-5 with TRBJ2-3, with a possible D match to TRBD1 (5 bases). Trimming cost V 6 bases and J 0 bases, with 13 bases left between them. CDR1 MNHEY and CDR2 SVGAGI come from the germline V gene. The CDR3 spans 15 residues. CDR3 residues: CASRIGHSSTDTQYF. The CDR3 bases are TGTGCCAGCAGAATAGGACACTCTAGCACAGATACGCAGTATTTT.

The rearrangement joins TRBV28 to TRBJ1-2, with 11 bases identical to TRBD1. The junction had 8 bases not matched to a gene; V was cut back by 7 bases and J by 7 bases. Germline V CDR1 and CDR2: MDHEN, SYDVKM. This CDR3 is 14 amino acids long. The CDR3 is CASTTGQGAFGYTF. In nucleotides, the CDR3 is TGTGCCAGCACAACCGGACAGGGGGCTTTTGGCTACACCTTC.

The chain joins TRBV11-2 to TRBJ2-5; 11 nucleotides line up with TRBD2. The CDR3 runs 17 residues. J gave up 4 bases and V 0 bases, and 7 bases lay outside the gene matches. Germline assignment: CDR1 SGHAT and CDR2 FQNNGV. CDR3 nucleotide sequence: TGTGCCAGCAGCTTAGATTTTAGGCTAGCGGGGGGAGAGACCCAGTACTTC. Translating it yields CASSLDFRLAGGETQYF.

This clone was recorded many times. The chain employs TRBV12-2 and TRBJ1-1; the DNA was not used to check the table's D call, TRBD1. TRBV12-2 is annotated as a pseudogene. The CDR3 sequence is 13 residues long. The CDR3 nucleotides read TGTGCAAGTCGCTCAACAGGGAGCACTGAAGCTTTCTTT. Amino acids: CASRSTGSTEAFF.

The chain is built from TRBV7-2 and TRBJ1-6; TRBD1 agrees at 8 bases. The length of the CDR3 is 15 residues. V trimming: 7 bases; J trimming: 7 bases; junction bases outside the gene matches: 9. Germline CDR1 and CDR2: SGHTA and FQGNSA. The CDR3 region has the DNA TGTGCCAGCACCCTGACAGGGGTCGTAAATTCACCCCTCCACTTT. This sequence encodes CASTLTGVVNSPLHF.

This clone was found a few times. The chain carries TRBV7-2 and TRBJ1-2, with D possibly TRBD1 on 5 matching bases. The germline CDR1 and CDR2 sequences are SGHTA and FQGNSA. CDR3 size: 15 residues. The V end was cut by 2 bases, the J end by 4 bases, with 14 bases between. CDR3 amino acids: CASSLSTGDPYGYTF. The CDR3 bases are TGTGCCAGCAGCTTATCTACAGGAGACCCCTATGGCTACACCTTC.

J is TRBJ2-3 and V is TRBV11-2; no clear D. The CDR3 totals 12 residues. Trimming took off 5 bases at V and 3 bases at J, with 6 bases between the two ends. Germline CDR1 reads SGHAT; CDR2 reads FQNNGV. CDR3 protein: CASSLGTDTQYF. CDR3 bases: TGTGCCAGCAGCCTCGGGACAGATACGCAGTATTTT.

The chain uses TRBV10-3 and TRBJ1-5; D gene uncertain. Trimming left V 10 bases short and J 11 bases short, with 15 bases between. Germline CDR1 reads ENHRY; CDR2 reads SYGVKD. CDR3 length equals 11 residues. CDR3 region: CATGLVGSQHF. The CDR3 nucleotides read TGTGCCACCGGACTCGTGGGGTCCCAGCATTTT.

V is TRBV4-2 and J is TRBJ1-6, with TRBD1 matching 11 bases. This CDR3 has 15 amino acids. The V segment lost 2 bases and the J segment 13 bases; nucleotides outside the gene matches: 7. Germline CDR1 LGHNA, CDR2 YNFKEQ. The CDR3 loop reads CASSQPGQGGSPLHF. For the CDR3, the DNA is TGTGCCAGCAGCCAACCGGGACAGGGGGGGAGTCCCCTCCACTTT.